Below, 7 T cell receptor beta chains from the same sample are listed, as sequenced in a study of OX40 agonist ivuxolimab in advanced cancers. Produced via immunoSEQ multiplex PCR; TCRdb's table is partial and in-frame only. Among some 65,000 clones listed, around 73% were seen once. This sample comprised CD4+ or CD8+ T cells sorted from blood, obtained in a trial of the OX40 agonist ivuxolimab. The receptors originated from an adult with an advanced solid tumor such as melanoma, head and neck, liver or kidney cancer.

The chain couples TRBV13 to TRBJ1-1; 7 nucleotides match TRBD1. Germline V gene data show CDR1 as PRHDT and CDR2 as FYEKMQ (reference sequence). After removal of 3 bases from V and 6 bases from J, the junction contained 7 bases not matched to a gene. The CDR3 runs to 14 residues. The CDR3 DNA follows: TGTGCCAGCAGCTTTCGACAGGGTACCTCTGAAGCTTTCTTT. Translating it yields CASSFRQGTSEAFF.

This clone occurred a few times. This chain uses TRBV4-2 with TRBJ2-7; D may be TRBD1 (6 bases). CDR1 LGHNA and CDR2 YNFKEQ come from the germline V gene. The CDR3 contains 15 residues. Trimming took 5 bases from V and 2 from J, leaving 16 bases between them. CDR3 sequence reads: CASSSGLGATYEQYF. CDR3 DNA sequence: TGTGCCAGCAGCTCAGGGTTGGGGGCTACCTACGAGCAGTACTTC.

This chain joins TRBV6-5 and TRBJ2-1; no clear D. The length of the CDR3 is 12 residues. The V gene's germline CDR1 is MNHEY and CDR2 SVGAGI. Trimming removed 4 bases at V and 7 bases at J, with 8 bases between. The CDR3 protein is CASSLGRNEQFF. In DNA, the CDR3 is TGTGCCAGCAGTTTAGGTAGGAATGAGCAGTTCTTC.

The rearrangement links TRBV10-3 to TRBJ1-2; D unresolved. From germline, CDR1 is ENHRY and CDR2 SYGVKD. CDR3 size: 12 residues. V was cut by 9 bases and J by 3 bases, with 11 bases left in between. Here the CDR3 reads CAITKGDYGYTF. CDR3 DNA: TGTGCCATAACAAAGGGCGACTATGGCTACACCTTC.

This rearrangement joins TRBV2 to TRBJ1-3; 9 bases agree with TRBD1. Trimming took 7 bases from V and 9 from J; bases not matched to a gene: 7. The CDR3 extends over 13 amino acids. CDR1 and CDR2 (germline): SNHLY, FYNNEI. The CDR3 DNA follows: TGTGCCAGCAAGGTCGGGACAGGGTCCACCATATATTTT. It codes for CASKVGTGSTIYF.

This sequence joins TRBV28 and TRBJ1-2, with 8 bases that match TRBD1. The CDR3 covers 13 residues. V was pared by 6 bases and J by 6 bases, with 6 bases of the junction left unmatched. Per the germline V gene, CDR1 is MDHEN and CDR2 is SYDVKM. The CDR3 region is CASSSGQGDGYTF. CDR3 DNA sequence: TGTGCCAGCAGCTCTGGACAGGGCGATGGCTACACCTTC.

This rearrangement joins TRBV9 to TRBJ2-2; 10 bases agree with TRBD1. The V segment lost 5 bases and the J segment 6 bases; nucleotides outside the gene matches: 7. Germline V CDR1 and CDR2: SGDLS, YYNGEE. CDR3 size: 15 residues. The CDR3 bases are TGTGCCAGCAGTTTGGACAGGGGGATTCCCGGGGAGCTGTTTTTT. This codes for CASSLDRGIPGELFF.